The text below deals with one T cell receptor (beta chain). The antigen remains undetermined. 13 Jbeta primers and 60 Vbeta primers were used for the PCR. Profiling relied on immunoSEQ multiplex PCR, and the TCRdb table lists in-frame clones only, not all of them. The data contain around 58,000 clones, under 80% of them singletons. The source of the sample is a study of cytomegalovirus exposure and HLA in healthy donors. General study findings and limits: Researchers reported that a few CMV-associated chains were confirmed in vitro as CMV antigen-specific.

Trimming pared 4 bases from V and 0 bases from J, leaving 10 bases between. From germline, CDR1 is MDHEN and CDR2 SYDVKM. The CDR3 totals 15 residues. The sequence came from a male donor in good health and CMV-seropositive. The genes are TRBV28 and TRBJ1-3; D is uncertain. The sequencing sample was made of PBMCs. CDR3: CASSSQAISGNTIYF. The CDR3, as DNA: TGTGCCAGCAGTTCCCAAGCCATCTCTGGAAACACCATATATTTT.